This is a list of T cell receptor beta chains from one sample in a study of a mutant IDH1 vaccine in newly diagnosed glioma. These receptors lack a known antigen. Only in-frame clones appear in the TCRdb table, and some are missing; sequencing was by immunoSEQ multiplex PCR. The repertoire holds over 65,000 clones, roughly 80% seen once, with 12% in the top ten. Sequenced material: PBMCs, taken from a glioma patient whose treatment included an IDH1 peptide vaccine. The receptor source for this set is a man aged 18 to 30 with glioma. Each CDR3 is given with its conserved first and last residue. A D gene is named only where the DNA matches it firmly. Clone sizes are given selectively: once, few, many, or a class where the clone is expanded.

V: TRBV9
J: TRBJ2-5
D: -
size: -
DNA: TGTGCCAGCAGCTTACAGAGTCAAGAGACCCAGTACTTC
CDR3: CASSLQSQETQYF

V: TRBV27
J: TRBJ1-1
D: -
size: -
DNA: TGTGCCAGCAGTCCGGCGTTCGGGCAGCCGAACACTGAAGCTTTCTTT
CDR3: CASSPAFGQPNTEAFF

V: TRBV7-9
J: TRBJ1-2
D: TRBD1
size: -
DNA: TGTGTCAGCAGCTCCGGTGGGACAGGGAATGGCTACACCTTC
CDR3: CVSSSGGTGNGYTF

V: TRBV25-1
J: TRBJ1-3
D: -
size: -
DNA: TGTGCCAGCACCCGTGGAAACACCATATATTTT
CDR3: CASTRGNTIYF

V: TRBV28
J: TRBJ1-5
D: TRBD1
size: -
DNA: TGTGCCAGCAGAAGGGGGGGACAGGGAGGATCAGCCCAGCATTTT
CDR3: CASRRGGQGGSAQHF

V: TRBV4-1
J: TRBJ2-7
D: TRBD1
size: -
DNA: TGCGCCAGCAGCCACCCGCGGACAGGGGGCGGGTACGAGCAGTACTTC
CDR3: CASSHPRTGGGYEQYF

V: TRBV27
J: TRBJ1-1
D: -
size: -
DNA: TGTGCCAGCGCCCCAGGGGCGAACACTGAAGCTTTCTTT
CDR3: CASAPGANTEAFF

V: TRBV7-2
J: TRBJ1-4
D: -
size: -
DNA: TGTGCCAGCAGCTTTGTCGGACTAACTAATGAAAAACTGTTTTTT
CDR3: CASSFVGLTNEKLFF

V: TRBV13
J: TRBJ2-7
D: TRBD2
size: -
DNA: TGTGCCAGCAGCGAGGCGGGGGGGTTCTACGAGCAGTACTTC
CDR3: CASSEAGGFYEQYF

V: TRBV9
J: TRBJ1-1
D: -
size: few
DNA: TGTGCCAGCCAAAGTACAGGGATGAACACTGAAGCTTTCTTT
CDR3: CASQSTGMNTEAFF

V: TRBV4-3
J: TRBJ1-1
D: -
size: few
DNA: TGCGCCAGCAGCCAAGGGTCGAACACTGAAGCTTTCTTT
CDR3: CASSQGSNTEAFF

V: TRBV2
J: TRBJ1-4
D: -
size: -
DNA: TGTGCCAGCAGTAGACCGGCAACTAATGAAAAACTGTTTTTT
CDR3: CASSRPATNEKLFF

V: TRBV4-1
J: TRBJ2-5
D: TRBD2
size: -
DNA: TGCGCCAGCAGCCAAGCACTAGCGGGGGATTTCGGGGAGACCCAGTACTTC
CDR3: CASSQALAGDFGETQYF

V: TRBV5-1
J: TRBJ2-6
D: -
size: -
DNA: TGCGCCAGCAGCTGGGGAGGAACAGGCGGCTCTGGGGCCAACGTCCTGACTTTC
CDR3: CASSWGGTGGSGANVLTF

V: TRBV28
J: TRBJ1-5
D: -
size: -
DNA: TGTGCCAGCAGCCGCCACGGGACTTTCCAGCATTTT
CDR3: CASSRHGTFQHF

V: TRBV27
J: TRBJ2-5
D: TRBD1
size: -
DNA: TGTGCCAGCAGTTTAGGGACAGTTGAGGGGGAGACCCAGTACTTC
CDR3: CASSLGTVEGETQYF

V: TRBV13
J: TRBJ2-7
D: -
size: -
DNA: TGTGCCAGCAGCTTAGCGGGGATAGGCCACTACGAGCAGTACTTC
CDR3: CASSLAGIGHYEQYF

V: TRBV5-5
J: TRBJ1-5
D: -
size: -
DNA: TGTGCCAGCAGCTTAATTTCGGCTTCCAGCCAGCCCCAGCATTTT
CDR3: CASSLISASSQPQHF

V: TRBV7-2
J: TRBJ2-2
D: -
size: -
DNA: TGTGCCAGCAGCCCGGACGGTTACACCGGGGAGCTGTTTTTT
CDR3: CASSPDGYTGELFF

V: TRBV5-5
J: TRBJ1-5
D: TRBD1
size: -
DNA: TGTGCCAGCAGCTTGCCGGGAGGGGGCGATCAGCCCCAGCATTTT
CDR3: CASSLPGGGDQPQHF

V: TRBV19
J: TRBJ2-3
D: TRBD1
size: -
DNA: TGTGCCAGTAGTATCGGGGACAGACACACAGATACGCAGTATTTT
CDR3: CASSIGDRHTDTQYF

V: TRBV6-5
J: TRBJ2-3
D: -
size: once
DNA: TGTGCCAGCAGTTACGGCCAGGCCAGCACCACAGATACGCAGTATTTT
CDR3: CASSYGQASTTDTQYF

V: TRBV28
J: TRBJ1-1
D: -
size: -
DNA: TGTGCCAGCAGTCCCCAGACAGAAGCTGGCCTCTCTGAAGCTTTCTTT
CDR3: CASSPQTEAGLSEAFF

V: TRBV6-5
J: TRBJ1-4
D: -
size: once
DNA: TGTGCCAGCAGTTACTTCACGGGTAATGAAAAACTGTTTTTT
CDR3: CASSYFTGNEKLFF